Following are 25 T cell receptor beta chains from one sample sequenced in a study of radiation and T cells in renal cell carcinoma. Time point: baseline pretreatment blood. As for treatment: 15 Gy SBRT to primary tumor, nephrectomy 4 weeks later. Libraries were prepared by immunoSEQ multiplex PCR; TCRdb keeps only in-frame clonotypes and omits some of them. The table has about 95,000 clones, 86% seen once. Specimen: blood, collected from a patient whose treatment included radiotherapy and nephrectomy. The receptors were gathered from a man aged 45-65 years with renal cell carcinoma.

This clone was detected a few times. The CDR3 bases are TGCGCCAGCAGCCAAGATTGGCGAGGGACCCATGGCTACACCTTC. Translating gives CASSQDWRGTHGYTF. The chain has TRBV4-1 and TRBJ1-2, with D maybe TRBD1 (5 bases). CDR3 length equals 15 residues. Per germline, CDR1 MGHRA and CDR2 YSYEKL. The germline V and J ends were trimmed by 0 bases and 6 bases, with 14 bases remaining between them.

This clone is a singleton in its sample. The CDR3 DNA sequence: TGTGCCAGCTCAGAGGACAGAAATGAGCAGTTCTTC. Translated, it gives CASSEDRNEQFF. The chain employs TRBV18 and TRBJ2-1; D is perhaps TRBD1 (6 bases). Germline loops: CDR1 KGHSH, CDR2 LQKENI. The ends were cut back, 5 bases at V and 7 bases at J, with 9 bases in the middle. This CDR3 comprises 12 residues.

The chain recombines TRBV29-1 with TRBJ2-7; a weak D match, TRBD2 (6 bases). The CDR3 consists of 12 residues. The ends were cut back, 7 bases at V and 6 bases at J, with 16 bases in the middle. Germline-derived CDR1 and CDR2 are SQVTM and ANQGSEA. CDR3 amino acids: CSALRDGGEQYF. CDR3 in DNA: TGCAGCGCCCTGCGGGATGGCGGCGAGCAGTACTTC.

The V gene is TRBV6-5, the J gene TRBJ2-1, with 12 bases lining up with TRBD2. The CDR3 contains 15 residues. Germline CDR1 reads MNHEY; CDR2 reads SVGAGI. After removal of 6 bases from V and 6 bases from J, the junction contained 6 bases not matched to a gene. CDR3 bases: TGTGCCAGCAGCCAACGACTAGCGGGAGTCAATGAGCAGTTCTTC. As protein: CASSQRLAGVNEQFF.

This clone was found a few times. The chain couples TRBV19 to TRBJ1-1; tentatively, D is TRBD1 (6 bases). Deletions cut 5 bases from V and 1 base from J, with 17 bases between. This CDR3 spans 16 amino acids. Germline assignment: CDR1 LNHDA and CDR2 SQIVND (reference sequence). This CDR3 reads CASSPLKDRGNTEAFF. The CDR3 bases are TGTGCCAGTAGTCCCTTGAAGGACAGAGGGAACACTGAAGCTTTCTTT.

The CDR3 DNA is TGTGCCAGCAGTGGGTGGGAAGGCAATGAGCAGTTCTTC. This gives the protein CASSGWEGNEQFF. This chain joins TRBV11-1 and TRBJ2-1; D uncertain. This CDR3 region has 13 residues. Per the germline V gene, CDR1 is SGHAT and CDR2 is FQDESV (reference sequence). V was trimmed by 6 bases and J by 6 bases, leaving 12 bases between them.

The chain combines TRBV6-1 with TRBJ1-5; 10 positions agree with TRBD1. The CDR3 sequence is 15 residues long. Germline CDR1 is MNHNS and CDR2 is SASEGT. V dropped 6 bases and J dropped 9; count of bases not matched to a gene: 11. CDR3 in amino acids: CASSPGTGDWRPQHF. CDR3 coding DNA: TGTGCCAGCAGCCCCGGGACAGGGGATTGGCGGCCCCAGCATTTT.

V and J are TRBV2 and TRBJ2-7; a weak D match, TRBD2 (5 bases). Per the germline V gene, CDR1 is SNHLY and CDR2 is FYNNEI. The CDR3 spans 12 residues. V lost 8 bases and J 7 bases, leaving 15 bases between the germline ends. CDR3 sequence: CASEGISSEQYF. CDR3 DNA: TGTGCCAGCGAGGGAATATCTTCAGAGCAGTACTTC.

The chain recombines TRBV29-1 with TRBJ2-7; 8 bases are a match to TRBD1. This CDR3 is built from 13 residues. Losses at the gene ends were 4 bases for V and 8 bases for J; bases not matched to a gene: 10. Germline V gene sequence: CDR1 SQVTM, CDR2 ANQGSEA. The CDR3 nucleotides are TGCAGCGTTGGGCGGCAGGGGGCTACTCAGCAGTACTTC. It specifies CSVGRQGATQQYF.

The chain joins TRBV6-5 to TRBJ2-5, with unresolved D. Trimming took 2 bases from V and 1 from J, leaving 8 bases between them. The CDR3 contains 14 residues. Germline V lookup: CDR1 MNHEY, CDR2 SVGAGI. The CDR3 DNA reads TGTGCCAGCAGTTACAAGGACCTCCAAGAGACCCAGTACTTC. This sequence encodes CASSYKDLQETQYF.

The chain employs TRBV5-1 and TRBJ2-2; 8 nucleotides align to TRBD1. The ends lost 8 bases at V and 5 bases at J; junction bases unmatched: 8. Germline values: CDR1 SGHRS, CDR2 YFSETQ. The CDR3 covers 14 residues. The CDR3 DNA reads TGCGCCAGTAGAGGACAGGGAGGTACCGGGGAGCTGTTTTTT. Encoded protein: CASRGQGGTGELFF.

The V call is TRBV7-2, the J call TRBJ1-2, with no clear D. V was clipped by 4 bases and J by 8 bases, with 20 bases between them. The germline CDR1 and CDR2 sequences are SGHTA and FQGNSA. The CDR3 totals 15 residues. DNA for the CDR3: TGTGCCAGCAGCTCCCCGCCGGCAGGAGCTGGCGGCTACACCTTC. Protein sequence: CASSSPPAGAGGYTF.

The table lists this clone with a count of one. V and J are TRBV7-8 and TRBJ2-7; D gene unclear. V lost 5 bases to trimming and J lost 3 bases, with 5 bases between them. Per the germline V gene, CDR1 is SGHVS and CDR2 is FQNEAQ. The CDR3 contains 11 residues. The CDR3 sequence: CASSQDYEQYF. In DNA, the CDR3 is TGTGCCAGCAGCCAAGACTACGAGCAGTACTTC.

This clone came up once. Different DNA sequences within this sample yield the same CDR3. The rearrangement uses TRBV10-3 and TRBJ1-2; D may be TRBD1 (6 bases). The CDR3 runs to 13 residues. V was cut by 5 bases and J by 2 bases, with 9 bases left in between. CDR1 is ENHRY and CDR2 is SYGVKD in the germline V gene. The CDR3 spells CAISFDRNYGYTF. CDR3 sequence (DNA): TGTGCCATCAGTTTTGACAGGAACTATGGCTACACCTTC.

This chain joins TRBV2 and TRBJ1-4; 7 nucleotides match TRBD1. Germline CDR1 reads SNHLY; CDR2 reads FYNNEI. CDR3 length equals 16 residues. J lost 5 bases, V lost 0 bases, and 6 bases had no gene match. The CDR3 spells CASSEALGTANEKLFF. The DNA of the CDR3 is TGTGCCAGCAGTGAAGCGCTTGGGACAGCGAATGAAAAACTGTTTTTT.

The rearrangement joins TRBV4-3 to TRBJ2-3; 8 nucleotides match TRBD2. In germline, CDR1 is LGHNA, CDR2 YSLEER. V gave up 3 bases and J gave up 2 bases; unmatched junction bases: 7. CDR3 size: 16 residues. The CDR3 reads CASSHGLALTTDTQYF. The CDR3 DNA sequence: TGCGCCAGCAGCCACGGACTAGCCCTAACCACAGATACGCAGTATTTT.

CDR3 nucleotides: TGCGCCAGCAGCCAAGATTGGCAGGGGTTTACGGCACCCCTCCACTTT. It encodes CASSQDWQGFTAPLHF. The chain has TRBV4-1 and TRBJ1-6, with D possibly TRBD1 on 6 matching bases. Germline loops: CDR1 MGHRA, CDR2 YSYEKL. Trimming pared 0 bases from V and 11 bases from J, leaving 17 bases between. The CDR3 contains 16 residues.

The chain is built from TRBV4-2 and TRBJ1-2; a possible D gene is TRBD1 (6 bases). The CDR3 is made up of 17 amino acids. CDR1 LGHNA and CDR2 YNFKEQ come from the germline V gene. V was shortened by 0 bases and J by 0 bases, with 14 bases between the two germline ends. The CDR3 nucleotides are TGTGCCAGCAGCCAAGAAGTGGGGGCACATTCTAACTATGGCTACACCTTC. This translates into CASSQEVGAHSNYGYTF.

The J gene is TRBJ2-3, the V gene TRBV27, with D perhaps assigned TRBD1 or TRBD2 (5 bases each). The germline CDR1 and CDR2 sequences are MNHEY and SMNVEV (reference sequence). There are 13 residues in the CDR3. Trimming took off 6 bases at V and 1 base at J, with 8 bases between the two ends. In DNA form, the CDR3 reads TGTGCCAGCAGGCTGGGGGGCACAGATACGCAGTATTTT. Translated: CASRLGGTDTQYF.

This clone was recorded once. The J gene is TRBJ2-7, the V gene TRBV5-1, with TRBD1 matching 10 bases. CDR1 SGHRS and CDR2 YFSETQ come from the germline V gene. The V segment lost 0 bases and the J segment 4 bases; nucleotides outside the gene matches: 10. This CDR3 contains 17 residues. The CDR3 is CASSLALSTGGDYEQYF. The CDR3 nucleotides are TGCGCCAGCAGCTTGGCTTTGTCGACAGGGGGCGATTACGAGCAGTACTTC.

The chain employs TRBV9 and TRBJ2-3; D unresolved. Germline CDR1 reads SGDLS; CDR2 reads YYNGEE. The CDR3 extends over 13 amino acids. Trimming cost V 0 bases and J 5 bases, with 7 bases left between them. The CDR3 is CASSVVAEDTQYF. The CDR3 DNA follows: TGTGCCAGCAGCGTAGTTGCGGAAGATACGCAGTATTTT.

This sequence joins TRBV5-1 and TRBJ2-1; 10 nucleotides agree with TRBD1. Germline V CDR1 and CDR2: SGHRS, YFSETQ. CDR3 length: 13 amino acids. After removal of 8 bases from V and 6 bases from J, the junction contained 5 bases not matched to a gene. The CDR3, as DNA: TGCGCCAGACCGGGACAGGGGACCAATGAGCAGTTCTTC. Amino acids: CARPGQGTNEQFF.

The chain recombines TRBV5-1 with TRBJ2-3, with TRBD2 identical over 11 bases. CDR1 is SGHRS, CDR2 YFSETQ, per germline. Losses at the gene ends were 4 bases for V and 3 bases for J; bases not matched to a gene: 7. The CDR3 extends over 16 amino acids. CDR3 DNA sequence: TGCGCCAGCAGCACCAATAGCGGGAGGGAAACAGATACGCAGTATTTT. This sequence encodes CASSTNSGRETDTQYF.

This clone was detected only a few times. This chain joins TRBV13 and TRBJ2-1; 10 bases align to TRBD1. V lost 4 bases and J lost 6; bases outside the gene matches: 6. The CDR3 consists of 15 residues. Germline-derived CDR1 and CDR2 are PRHDT and FYEKMQ (reference sequence). The CDR3 reads CASSWWTGGVNEQFF. CDR3 in DNA: TGTGCCAGCAGCTGGTGGACAGGGGGTGTCAATGAGCAGTTCTTC.

This clone has only a few counts. The gene calls are TRBV19 and TRBJ1-1; D possibly corresponds to TRBD1 (5 bases). Germline CDR1 LNHDA, CDR2 SQIVND (reference sequence). The CDR3 sequence is 14 residues long. V was trimmed by 1 base and J by 5 bases, leaving 11 bases between them. CDR3 sequence (DNA): TGTGCCAGTAGTATAGCAGGGAAGGGGACTGAAGCTTTCTTT. Translation: CASSIAGKGTEAFF.